What follows is one TCR beta chain and its context. The data belong to a study of blood T cell repertoires in COVID-19. The overall study: The origin of the acute and convalescent COVID-19 samples was the United States, Italy and Spain. PBMCs, B-cell-depleted T cells, or T cells were the source of the cDNA or gDNA that made up the material.

Original processing notes: Using reference gene primer amplification, nucleated cell counts were estimated. TCRdb's table, derived via immunoSEQ multiplex PCR, lists solely in-frame clones and lacks some. V, J and clone size reflect that table, while D and trimming were determined from the DNA. The sample lists 120,000 or so clones; around 89% were seen once. This CDR3 comprises 14 residues. V was pared by 5 bases and J by 1 base, with 2 bases of the junction left unmatched. Germline V lookup: CDR1 MNHEY, CDR2 SVGAGI. The chain recombines TRBV6-5 with TRBJ1-2, with 9 positions matching TRBD1. The receptor's source is a human donor in a cohort sampled during active COVID-19. The sample consisted of peripheral blood. The CDR3 loop is CASSKDRGNYGYTF. The CDR3 nucleotides read TGTGCCAGCAGTAAGGACAGGGGTAACTATGGCTACACCTTC.